The 28 T cell receptor beta chains presented below share a single source sample, sequenced in a study of T cell responses to AZD1222 COVID-19 vaccine. Sequencing was performed with immunoSEQ multiplex PCR; in TCRdb, only in-frame clones are kept and a portion is missing. Here the sample spans fewer than 180,000 clones, roughly 94% being singletons. The sample in question was peripheral blood, obtained on day 0 of AZD1222 vaccination. These receptor sequences come from an adult in good health.

This clone has more than one count but fewer than ten. This chain uses TRBV18 with TRBJ1-1; 7 bases agree with TRBD1. J lost 2 bases, V lost 1 base, and 7 bases had no gene match. The CDR3 totals 16 residues. From germline, CDR1 is KGHSH and CDR2 LQKENI. The CDR3 coding sequence is TGTGCCAGCTCACCACAGCAGGGGGGAACCAACACTGAAGCTTTCTTT. Its protein is CASSPQQGGTNTEAFF. Full variable domain (rest looked up from reference TRBV18 and TRBJ1-1): NAGVMQNPRHLVRRRGQEARLRCSPMKGHSHVYWYRQLPEEGLKFMVYLQKENIIDESGMPKERFSAEFPKEGPSILRIQQVVRGDSAAYFCASSPQQGGTNTEAFFGQGTRLTVV.

The V gene is TRBV5-6, the J gene TRBJ1-4; D remains unclear. Germline lookup yields CDR1 SGHDT and CDR2 YYEEEE. This CDR3 is built from 14 residues. The V gene lost 0 bases and the J gene lost 0 bases, with 3 bases spanning the gap. This chain's CDR3 is CASSLAATNEKLFF. The CDR3 coding sequence is TGTGCCAGCAGCTTGGCGGCAACTAATGAAAAACTGTTTTTT.

Here the CDR3 reads CAISETTGAYYGYTF. CDR3 nucleotide sequence: TGTGCCATCAGTGAGACTACCGGGGCCTACTATGGCTACACCTTC. The V and J genes are TRBV10-3 and TRBJ1-2, with D possibly being TRBD1 (5 bases). From germline, CDR1 is ENHRY and CDR2 SYGVKD. This CDR3 has 15 amino acids. Trimming shortened V by 2 bases and J by 3 bases, and 13 bases separated the two germline ends.

The V and J genes are TRBV28 and TRBJ2-2, with unresolved D. The CDR3 spans 12 residues. Germline V CDR1 and CDR2: MDHEN, SYDVKM. The ends were cut back, 2 bases at V and 7 bases at J, with 5 bases in the middle. CDR3 sequence (DNA): TGTGCCAGCAGTTTAAAGGTCGGGGAGCTGTTTTTT. Its protein product is CASSLKVGELFF.

V usage is TRBV29-1 and J usage is TRBJ1-2; unclear D gene. V gave up 2 bases and J gave up 8 bases, with 9 bases separating them. The germline CDR1 and CDR2 sequences are SQVTM and ANQGSEA. The CDR3 consists of 11 residues. In nucleotides, the CDR3 is TGCAGCGTTGAATCGGGGAGCGGCTACACCTTC. It is translated as CSVESGSGYTF.

This chain links TRBV11-2 with TRBJ1-2; TRBD1 might be the D (6 bases). The CDR3 sequence is 14 residues long. Germline loops: CDR1 SGHAT, CDR2 FQNNGV. Trimming removed 5 bases from V and 4 bases from J, with 14 bases in between. Here the CDR3 DNA reads TGTGCCAGCAGCCCCCCGGGGGGCGCCTATGGCTACACCTTC. It codes for CASSPPGGAYGYTF.

The V gene is TRBV7-9, the J gene TRBJ2-3, with unresolved D. CDR3 length: 13 amino acids. The V gene's germline CDR1 is SEHNR and CDR2 FQNEAQ (reference sequence). Trimming removed 7 bases at V and 1 base at J, with 9 bases between. Written as DNA, the CDR3 is TGTGCCAGCACGGGTCAGGGCACAGATACGCAGTATTTT. Amino acids: CASTGQGTDTQYF.

The sample holds one count of this clone. V gene TRBV5-5 combines with J gene TRBJ2-2, with D perhaps TRBD1 or TRBD2 (6 bases each). Germline V CDR1 and CDR2: SGHKS, YYEKEE (reference sequence). Trimming removed 1 base from V and 6 bases from J, with 10 bases in between. The CDR3 is made up of 14 amino acids. The CDR3 region is CASSLMGGAGELFF. CDR3 nucleotide sequence: TGTGCCAGCAGCTTGATGGGGGGCGCCGGGGAGCTGTTTTTT. Full variable domain (outside the CDR3, taken from reference TRBV5-5 and TRBJ2-2): DAGVTQSPTHLIKTRGQQVTLRCSPISGHKSVSWYQQVLGQGPQFIFQYYEKEERGRGNFPDRFSARQFPNYSSELNVNALLLGDSALYLCASSLMGGAGELFFGEGSRLTVL.

This rearrangement joins TRBV28 to TRBJ2-7, with D maybe TRBD2 (5 bases). This CDR3 is built from 15 residues. V lost 3 bases and J lost 2, with 14 bases in between. Germline assignment: CDR1 MDHEN and CDR2 SYDVKM. CDR3 DNA: TGTGCCAGCAGTTTCGGGATCGGAGGCACCTACGAGCAGTACGTC. Protein: CASSFGIGGTYEQYV.

V and J are TRBV6-5 and TRBJ1-2; D is unclear. The CDR3 has 14 residues. The germline V gene has CDR1 MNHEY and CDR2 SVGAGI. Trimming removed 7 bases from V and 4 bases from J, with 16 bases in between. CDR3 protein: CASTHSPLLYGYTF. CDR3 sequence (DNA): TGTGCCAGCACCCATAGCCCGCTCCTCTATGGCTACACCTTC.

V gene TRBV3-1 (or the pseudogene TRBV3-2) combines with J gene TRBJ2-7, with 7 bases identical to TRBD1. Trimming at V came to 1 base and at J to 10 bases, leaving 4 bases not matched to a gene. CDR3 length: 12 residues. Germline lookup yields CDR1 LGHDT and CDR2 YNNKEL (reference sequence). The CDR3 region is CASSQGDSSQYV. DNA for the CDR3: TGTGCCAGCAGCCAAGGGGACAGTTCTCAGTACGTC.

The V gene is TRBV12-3 or TRBV12-4, the J gene TRBJ1-1; D gene uncertain. The CDR3 extends over 13 amino acids. Between the trimmed V and J ends, which lost 6 bases and 1 base, there was a span of 9 bases. CDR3: CASRPVGNTEAFF. CDR3 DNA sequence: TGTGCCAGCAGGCCTGTGGGGAACACTGAAGCTTTCTTT.

V and J are TRBV6-5 and TRBJ1-1, with D unclear. This CDR3 has 13 residues. V was pared by 0 bases and J by 6 bases, with 8 bases between. Germline CDR1 and CDR2: MNHEY and SVGAGI. CDR3 nucleotide sequence: TGTGCCAGCAGTTACTCGACGGTTTCTGAAGCTTTCTTT. Protein: CASSYSTVSEAFF.

This clone was seen once. The chain joins TRBV6-5 to TRBJ1-2; no firm D call. This CDR3 has 13 amino acids. Between the trimmed V and J ends, which lost 0 bases and 5 bases, there was a span of 7 bases. The germline V gene has CDR1 MNHEY and CDR2 SVGAGI. The CDR3 here is CASSYSSLYGYTF. In DNA, the CDR3 is TGTGCCAGCAGTTACTCGTCCCTATATGGCTACACCTTC.

The gene calls are TRBV5-1 and TRBJ1-1, with a possible D match to TRBD1 (6 bases). The CDR3 consists of 14 residues. Germline V CDR1 and CDR2: SGHRS, YFSETQ. V lost 6 bases and J 7 bases, leaving 19 bases between the germline ends. CDR3: CASKSTTGTGEAFF. CDR3 sequence (DNA): TGCGCCAGCAAAAGTACAACAGGGACTGGTGAAGCTTTCTTT.

This clone was recorded only once. The CDR3 DNA reads as TGTGCCAGCAGCTTGTTCTTGGATACGCAGTATTTT. Protein product: CASSLFLDTQYF. The rearrangement joins TRBV7-9 to TRBJ2-3; D gene uncertain. This CDR3 contains 12 residues. Germline CDR1 and CDR2: SEHNR and FQNEAQ (reference sequence). The germline V and J ends were trimmed by 3 bases and 6 bases, with 7 bases remaining between them.

This rearrangement joins TRBV18 to TRBJ1-1, with D possibly being TRBD1 (6 bases). Germline CDR1 reads KGHSH; CDR2 reads LQKENI. This CDR3 spans 14 amino acids. V was pared by 5 bases and J by 4 bases, with 14 bases between. The CDR3 sequence: CASSAQGGSTEAFF. As DNA, the CDR3 is TGTGCCAGCTCAGCACAGGGTGGAAGCACTGAAGCTTTCTTT.

V usage is TRBV11-2 and J usage is TRBJ2-3; no clear D. Trimming took off 2 bases at V and 0 bases at J, with 6 bases between the two ends. The CDR3 spans 14 residues. Germline V gives CDR1 SGHAT, CDR2 FQNNGV. CDR3 sequence reads: CASSLISSTDTQYF. CDR3 DNA: TGTGCCAGCAGCTTAATTAGCAGCACAGATACGCAGTATTTT.

The chain has TRBV19 and TRBJ1-1; 9 bases agree with TRBD1. This CDR3 region has 13 residues. Germline V gene sequence: CDR1 LNHDA, CDR2 SQIVND (reference sequence). V shed 6 bases and J 7 bases; nucleotides not matched to a gene: 6. CDR3 DNA: TGTGCCAGTAGCCTACAGGGGGCTAGTGAAGCTTTCTTT. As protein: CASSLQGASEAFF.

This sequence joins TRBV6-5 and TRBJ1-3; D gene uncertain. Germline CDR1 and CDR2: MNHEY and SVGAGI. The CDR3 sequence is 14 residues long. The V and J ends lost 4 bases and 4 bases respectively, with 11 bases between them. CDR3 DNA sequence: TGTGCCAGCAGTTCTGGCTCCGAGGGAAACACCATATATTTT. Its translation: CASSSGSEGNTIYF.

The genes are TRBV7-2 and TRBJ2-1; 7 bases are a match to TRBD2. CDR3 length: 14 amino acids. From germline, CDR1 is SGHTA and CDR2 FQGNSA. The junction had 5 bases not matched to a gene; V was cut back by 5 bases and J by 4 bases. The CDR3 spells CASSPSGGYNEQFF. CDR3 coding DNA: TGTGCCAGCAGCCCTAGCGGAGGGTACAATGAGCAGTTCTTC.

This chain links TRBV28 with TRBJ1-4, with D uncertain. This CDR3 is 14 amino acids long. Deletions cut 2 bases from V and 7 bases from J, with 11 bases between. Germline loops: CDR1 MDHEN, CDR2 SYDVKM. CDR3 nucleotides: TGTGCCAGCAGTTTAATCAGGCGGGGTGAAAAACTGTTTTTT. This sequence encodes CASSLIRRGEKLFF. Full variable domain (remainder filled in from reference TRBV28 and TRBJ1-4): DVKVTQSSRYLVKRTGEKVFLECVQDMDHENMFWYRQDPGLGLRLIYFSYDVKMKEKGDIPEGYSVSREKKERFSLILESASTNQTSMYLCASSLIRRGEKLFFGSGTQLSVL.

The chain employs TRBV19 and TRBJ2-1, with 13 bases identical to TRBD2. Germline V lookup: CDR1 LNHDA, CDR2 SQIVND (reference sequence). The V gene end was trimmed by 8 bases and the J gene end by 4 bases; junction bases not matched to a gene: 5. The CDR3 is 15 amino acids. In DNA form, the CDR3 reads TGTGCCAGTGCCCTGACTAGCGGGGGGTACAATGAGCAGTTCTTC. Protein: CASALTSGGYNEQFF.

A single count supports this clone. The chain uses TRBV3-1 (or the pseudogene TRBV3-2) and TRBJ1-2; 8 bases are shared with TRBD1. V lost 0 bases, J lost 9 bases, and 6 bases stayed unmatched. The germline V gene has CDR1 LGHDT and CDR2 YNNKEL (reference sequence). This CDR3 is built from 14 residues. CDR3 bases: TGTGCCAGCAGCCAAGATTATCGACAGGGGAGCTACACCTTC. Translating gives CASSQDYRQGSYTF.

In its sample, this clone was seen a few times. The CDR3 DNA sequence: TGTGCCAGTAGTGGCCTAGACAGTCTTAGCTATGGCTACACCTTC. Its protein product is CASSGLDSLSYGYTF. The chain uses TRBV19 and TRBJ1-2; the D gene is possibly TRBD1 (5 bases). The length of the CDR3 is 15 residues. V lost 5 bases and J 4 bases, leaving 17 bases between the germline ends. Germline V lookup: CDR1 LNHDA, CDR2 SQIVND (reference sequence).

The chain employs TRBV7-6 and TRBJ2-1, with 7 bases aligning to TRBD1. The CDR3 is 15 amino acids. V dropped 2 bases and J dropped 9; count of bases not matched to a gene: 10. Germline assignment: CDR1 SGHVS and CDR2 FNYEAQ. CDR3 in amino acids: CASSLSGQARGEQFF. The DNA for the CDR3 is TGTGCCAGCAGCTTATCTGGACAGGCTCGGGGTGAGCAGTTCTTC. Based on the CDR3 plus reference TRBV7-6 and TRBJ2-1, the full variable domain is GAGVSQSPRYKVTKRGQDVALRCDPISGHVSLYWYRQALGQGPEFLTYFNYEAQQDKSGLPNDRFSAERPEGSISTLTIQRTEQRDSAMYRCASSLSGQARGEQFFGPGTRLTVL.

The sample holds one count of this clone. The J gene is TRBJ1-1, the V gene TRBV23-1; D unclear. TRBV23-1 is given ORF status, its function remaining uncertain. The V end was cut by 0 bases, the J end by 1 base, with 15 bases between. This CDR3 is built from 17 residues. CDR3 DNA: TGCGCCAGCAGTCAATCTCGGTGGTTGGCAACGAACACTGAAGCTTTCTTT. Its translation is CASSQSRWLATNTEAFF.

The chain couples TRBV9 to TRBJ2-2; TRBD1 or TRBD2 may be the D gene (5 bases each). Germline CDR1 reads SGDLS; CDR2 reads YYNGEE. The CDR3 has 16 residues. V gave up 2 bases and J gave up 1 base, with 12 bases separating them. The DNA for the CDR3 is TGTGCCAGCAGCGTGGGGGAGACAGTGAACACCGGGGAGCTGTTTTTT. Amino acids: CASSVGETVNTGELFF.